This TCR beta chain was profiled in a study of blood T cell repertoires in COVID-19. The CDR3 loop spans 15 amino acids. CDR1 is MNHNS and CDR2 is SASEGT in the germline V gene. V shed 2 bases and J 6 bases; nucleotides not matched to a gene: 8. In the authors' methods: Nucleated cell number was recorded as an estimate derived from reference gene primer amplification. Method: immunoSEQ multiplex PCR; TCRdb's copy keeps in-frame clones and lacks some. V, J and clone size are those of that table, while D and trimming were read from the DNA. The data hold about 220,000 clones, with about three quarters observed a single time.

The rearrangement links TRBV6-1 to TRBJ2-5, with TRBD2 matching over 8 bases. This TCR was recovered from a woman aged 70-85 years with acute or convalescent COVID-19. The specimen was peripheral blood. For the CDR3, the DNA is TGTGCCAGCAGTGAAACGCCTAGCGGGCAGAAGACCCAGTACTTC. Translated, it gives CASSETPSGQKTQYF.